A selection of T cell receptor beta chains follows, all from one sample in a study of a mutant IDH1 vaccine in newly diagnosed glioma. Which antigens these TCRs recognize remains unknown. The method was immunoSEQ multiplex PCR; TCRdb's version includes in-frame clones alone and lacks a portion of them. This sample yields around 41,000 clones, of which around 87% are seen a single time; around 1.5% belongs to the top ten. The sample consisted of PBMCs, taken from a glioma patient whose treatment included an IDH1 peptide vaccine. All receptors come from a man aged 40-49 years with glioma. Both conserved end residues are part of each CDR3. The order of the fields is D gene, V gene, J gene, clone size, CDR3 DNA, CDR3 protein. D genes are given only for firm matches. The size of a clone is reported for some rows only, either as once, few or many, or as a class for expanded clones.

>.|TRBV4-1|TRBJ2-6|.
TGCGCCAGCAGCCAAGAAGGCGGGCTCTCTGGGGCCAACGTCCTGACTTTC
CASSQEGGLSGANVLTF
>.|TRBV30|TRBJ1-6|.
TGTGCCTGGAGTTTCTCAACAGGGTCCTCACCCCTCCACTTT
CAWSFSTGSSPLHF
>.|TRBV19|TRBJ2-3|.
TGTGCCAGTAGTGTGGGTAGCACAGATACGCAGTATTTT
CASSVGSTDTQYF
>.|TRBV29-1|TRBJ1-1|.
TGCAGCGTCGGGATCACCGGCACTGAAGCTTTCTTT
CSVGITGTEAFF
>.|TRBV10-3|TRBJ1-1|few
TGTGCCATCAGTGAGAGAGAGACCACTGAAGCTTTCTTT
CAISERETTEAFF
>TRBD1|TRBV19|TRBJ1-1|.
TGTGCCAGTACGAGGCGAGGGGGCGGAAGAACTGAAGCTTTCTTT
CASTRRGGGRTEAFF
>.|TRBV7-9|TRBJ1-2|.
TGTGCCAGCAGCTTGAAAAACGATAACTATGGCTACACCTTC
CASSLKNDNYGYTF
>.|TRBV30|TRBJ2-4|.
TGTGCCTGGAGCTTAGCCACCAAAAACATTCAGTACTTC
CAWSLATKNIQYF
>.|TRBV18|TRBJ2-7|.
TGTGCCAGCTCACCATTCGGTTCCTACGAGCAGTACTTC
CASSPFGSYEQYF
>TRBD1|TRBV28|TRBJ2-2|.
TGTGCCAGCAGCCAGCTCGGGACAGGGCCCGGGGAGCTGTTTTTT
CASSQLGTGPGELFF
>.|TRBV7-9|TRBJ2-4|.
TGTGCCAGCAGCTCTCCCGAAGGGGGGAACATTCAGTACTTC
CASSSPEGGNIQYF
>.|TRBV6-5|TRBJ2-2|.
TGTGCCAGCAGTTACTCGATGGGGGAGTGGACCGGGGAGCTGTTTTTT
CASSYSMGEWTGELFF
>.|TRBV18|TRBJ1-1|.
TGTGCCAGCTCACCGTCATTGGCAGGGCAACATGAAGCTTTCTTT
CASSPSLAGQHEAFF
>TRBD1|TRBV10-3|TRBJ1-6|.
TGTGCCATCAGCGGGGACAGTTCCGATTCACCCCTCCACTTT
CAISGDSSDSPLHF
>TRBD2|TRBV5-6|TRBJ2-1|.
TGTGCCAGCAGCTTTCCGACTAGCGGGCTCTACAATGAGCAGTTCTTC
CASSFPTSGLYNEQFF
>.|TRBV19|TRBJ2-7|.
TGTGCCAGTAGTATACGGCAGGGGAGTCACGAGCAGTACTTC
CASSIRQGSHEQYF